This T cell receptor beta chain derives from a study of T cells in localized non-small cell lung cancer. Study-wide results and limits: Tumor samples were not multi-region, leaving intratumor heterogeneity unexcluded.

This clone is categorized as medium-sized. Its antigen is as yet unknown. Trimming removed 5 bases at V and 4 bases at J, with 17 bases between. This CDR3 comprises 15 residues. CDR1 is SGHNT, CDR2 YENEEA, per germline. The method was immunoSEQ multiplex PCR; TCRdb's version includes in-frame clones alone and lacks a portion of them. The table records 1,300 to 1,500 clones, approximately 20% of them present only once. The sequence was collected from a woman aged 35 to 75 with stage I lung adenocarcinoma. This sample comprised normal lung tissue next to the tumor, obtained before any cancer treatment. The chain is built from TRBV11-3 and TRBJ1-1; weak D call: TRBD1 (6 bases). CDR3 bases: TGTGCCAGCAGCCCCCATGTGGGGGCGGGCACTGAAGCTTTCTTT. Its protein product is CASSPHVGAGTEAFF.